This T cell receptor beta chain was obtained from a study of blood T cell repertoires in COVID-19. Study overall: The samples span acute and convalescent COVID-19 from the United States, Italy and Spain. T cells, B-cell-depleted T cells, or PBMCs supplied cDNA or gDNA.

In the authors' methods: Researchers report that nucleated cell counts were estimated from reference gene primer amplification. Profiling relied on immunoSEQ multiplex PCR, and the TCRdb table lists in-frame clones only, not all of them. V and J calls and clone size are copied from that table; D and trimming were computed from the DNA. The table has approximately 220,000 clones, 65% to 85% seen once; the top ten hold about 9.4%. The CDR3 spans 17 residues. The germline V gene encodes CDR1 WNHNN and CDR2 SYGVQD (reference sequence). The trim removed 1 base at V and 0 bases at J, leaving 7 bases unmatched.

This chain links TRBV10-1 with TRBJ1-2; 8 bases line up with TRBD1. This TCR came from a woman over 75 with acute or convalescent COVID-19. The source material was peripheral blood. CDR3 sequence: CASSECGQGAPNYGYTF. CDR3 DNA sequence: TGCGCCAGCAGTGAGTGCGGACAGGGCGCTCCTAACTATGGCTACACCTTC.